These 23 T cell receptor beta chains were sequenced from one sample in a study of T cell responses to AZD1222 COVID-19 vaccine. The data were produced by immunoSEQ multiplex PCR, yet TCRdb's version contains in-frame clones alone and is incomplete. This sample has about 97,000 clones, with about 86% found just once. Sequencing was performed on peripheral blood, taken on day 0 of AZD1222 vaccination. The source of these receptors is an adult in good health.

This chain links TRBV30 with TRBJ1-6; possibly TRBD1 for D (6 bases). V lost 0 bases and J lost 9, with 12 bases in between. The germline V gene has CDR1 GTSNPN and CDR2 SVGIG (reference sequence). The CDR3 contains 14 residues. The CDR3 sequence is CAWSVTQGGSPLHF. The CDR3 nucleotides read TGTGCCTGGAGTGTAACACAGGGAGGTTCACCCCTCCACTTT.

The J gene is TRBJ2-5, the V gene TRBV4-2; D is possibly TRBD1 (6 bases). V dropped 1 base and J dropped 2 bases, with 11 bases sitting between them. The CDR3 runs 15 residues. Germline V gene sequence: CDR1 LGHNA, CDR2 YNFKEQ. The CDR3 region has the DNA TGTGCCAGCAGCCAAGTCTTTGGGACACAAGAGACCCAGTACTTC. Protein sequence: CASSQVFGTQETQYF.

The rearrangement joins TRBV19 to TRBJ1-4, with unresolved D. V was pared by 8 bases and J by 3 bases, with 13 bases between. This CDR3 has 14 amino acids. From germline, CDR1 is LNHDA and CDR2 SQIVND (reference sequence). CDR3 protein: CASRLGLPNEKLFF. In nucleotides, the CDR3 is TGTGCCAGTCGCTTGGGGTTGCCTAATGAAAAACTGTTTTTT.

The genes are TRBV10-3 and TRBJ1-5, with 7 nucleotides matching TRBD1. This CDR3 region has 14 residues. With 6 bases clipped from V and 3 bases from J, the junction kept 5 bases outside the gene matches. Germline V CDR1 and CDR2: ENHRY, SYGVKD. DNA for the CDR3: TGTGCCATCAGCGCAGACAGGGACAATCAGCCCCAGCATTTT. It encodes CAISADRDNQPQHF.

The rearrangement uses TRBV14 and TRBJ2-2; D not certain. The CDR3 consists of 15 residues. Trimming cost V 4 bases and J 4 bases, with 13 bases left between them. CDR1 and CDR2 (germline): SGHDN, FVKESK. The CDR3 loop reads CASSPRTALTGELFF. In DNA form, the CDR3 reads TGTGCCAGCAGCCCGAGGACCGCCCTCACCGGGGAGCTGTTTTTT. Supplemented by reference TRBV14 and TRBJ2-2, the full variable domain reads EAGVTQFPSHSVIEKGQTVTLRCDPISGHDNLYWYRRVMGKEIKFLLHFVKESKQDESGMPNNRFLAERTGGTYSTLKVQPAELEDSGVYFCASSPRTALTGELFFGEGSRLTVL.

CDR3 residues: CASSYSRLAGDTGELFF. The DNA of the CDR3 is TGTGCCAGCAGTTACTCGAGACTAGCGGGGGACACCGGGGAGCTGTTTTTT. The chain uses TRBV6-2 or TRBV6-3 and TRBJ2-2; 12 positions match TRBD2. The V segment lost 0 bases and the J segment 3 bases; nucleotides outside the gene matches: 2. Germline V gene sequence: CDR1 MNHEY, CDR2 SVGEGT. The CDR3 loop spans 17 amino acids.

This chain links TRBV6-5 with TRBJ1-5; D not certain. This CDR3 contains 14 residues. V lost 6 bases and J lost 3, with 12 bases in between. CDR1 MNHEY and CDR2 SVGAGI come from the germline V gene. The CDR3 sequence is CASRARGYNQPQHF. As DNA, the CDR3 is TGTGCCAGCAGGGCTCGGGGATACAATCAGCCCCAGCATTTT.

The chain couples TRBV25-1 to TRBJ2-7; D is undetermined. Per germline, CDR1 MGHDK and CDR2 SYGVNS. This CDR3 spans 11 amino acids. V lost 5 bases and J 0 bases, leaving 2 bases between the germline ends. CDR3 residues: CASSSSYEQYF. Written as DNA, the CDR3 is TGTGCCAGCAGTAGCTCCTACGAGCAGTACTTC.

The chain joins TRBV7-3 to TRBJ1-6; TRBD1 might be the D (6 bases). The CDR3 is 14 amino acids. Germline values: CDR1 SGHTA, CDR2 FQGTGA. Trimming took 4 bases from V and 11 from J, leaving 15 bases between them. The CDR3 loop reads CASSSSGGLAPLHF. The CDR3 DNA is TGTGCCAGCAGCTCCTCGGGGGGCTTGGCACCCCTCCACTTT.

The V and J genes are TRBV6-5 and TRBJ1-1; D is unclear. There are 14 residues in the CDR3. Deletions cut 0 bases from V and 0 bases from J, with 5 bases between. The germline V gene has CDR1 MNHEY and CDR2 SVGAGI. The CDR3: CASSYSQMNTEAFF. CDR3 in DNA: TGTGCCAGCAGTTACTCGCAGATGAACACTGAAGCTTTCTTT.

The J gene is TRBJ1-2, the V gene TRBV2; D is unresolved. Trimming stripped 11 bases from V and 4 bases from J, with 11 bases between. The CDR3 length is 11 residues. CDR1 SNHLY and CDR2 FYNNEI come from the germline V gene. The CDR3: CALGRSYGYTF. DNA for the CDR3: TGTGCCCTCGGGCGGTCCTATGGCTACACCTTC.

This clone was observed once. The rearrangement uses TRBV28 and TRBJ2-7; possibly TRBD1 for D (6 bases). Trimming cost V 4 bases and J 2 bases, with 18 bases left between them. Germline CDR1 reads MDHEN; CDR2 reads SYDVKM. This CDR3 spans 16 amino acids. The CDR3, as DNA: TGTGCCAGCAGTTCCCCGGGGTCCAACAGGGCCTACGAGCAGTACTTC. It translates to CASSSPGSNRAYEQYF.

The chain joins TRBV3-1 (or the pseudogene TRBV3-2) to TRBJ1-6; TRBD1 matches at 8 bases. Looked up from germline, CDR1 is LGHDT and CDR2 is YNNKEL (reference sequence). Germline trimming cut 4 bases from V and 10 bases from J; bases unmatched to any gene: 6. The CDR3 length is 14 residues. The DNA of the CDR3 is TGTGCCAGCAGCCCATGGACAGGGAGATCACCCCTCCACTTT. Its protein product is CASSPWTGRSPLHF.

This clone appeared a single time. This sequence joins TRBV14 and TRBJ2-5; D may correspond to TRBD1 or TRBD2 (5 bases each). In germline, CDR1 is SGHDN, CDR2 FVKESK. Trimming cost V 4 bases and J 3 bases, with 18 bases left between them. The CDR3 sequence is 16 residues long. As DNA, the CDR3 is TGTGCCAGCAGCCCTATTGGGGGAGTGGGAAAAGAGACCCAGTACTTC. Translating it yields CASSPIGGVGKETQYF.

The DNA for the CDR3 is TGTGCCAGCAGTCTAAGGGCCGAGTATGGCTACACCTTC. Translated, it gives CASSLRAEYGYTF. The V gene is TRBV27, the J gene TRBJ1-2; D is unresolved. Trimming removed 5 bases at V and 5 bases at J, with 12 bases between. This CDR3 spans 13 amino acids. Per the germline V gene, CDR1 is MNHEY and CDR2 is SMNVEV (reference sequence).

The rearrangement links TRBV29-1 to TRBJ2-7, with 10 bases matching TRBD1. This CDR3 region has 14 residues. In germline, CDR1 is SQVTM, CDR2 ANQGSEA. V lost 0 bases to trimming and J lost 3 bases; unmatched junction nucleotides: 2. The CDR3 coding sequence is TGCAGCGTTGAAGAACGGACAGGGGGCTACGAGCAGTACTTC. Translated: CSVEERTGGYEQYF.

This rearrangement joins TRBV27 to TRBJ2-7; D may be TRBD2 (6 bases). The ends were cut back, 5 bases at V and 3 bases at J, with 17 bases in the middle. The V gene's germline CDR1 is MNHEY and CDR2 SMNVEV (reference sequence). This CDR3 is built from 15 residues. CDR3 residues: CASSPRRDSYYEQYF. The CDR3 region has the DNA TGTGCCAGCAGTCCGCGAAGGGACTCCTACTACGAGCAGTACTTC.

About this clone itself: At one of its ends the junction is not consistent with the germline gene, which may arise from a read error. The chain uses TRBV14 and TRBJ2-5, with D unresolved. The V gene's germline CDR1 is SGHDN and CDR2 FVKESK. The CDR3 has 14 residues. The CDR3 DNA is TGTGCCAGCAGCCAAGTCCGACGGGCAGAGGCCCAGTACTTC. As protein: CASSQVRRAEAQYF. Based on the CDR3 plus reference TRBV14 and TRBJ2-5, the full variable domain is EAGVTQFPSHSVIEKGQTVTLRCDPISGHDNLYWYRRVMGKEIKFLLHFVKESKQDESGMPNNRFLAERTGGTYSTLKVQPAELEDSGVYFCASSQVRRAEAQYFGPGTRLLVL.

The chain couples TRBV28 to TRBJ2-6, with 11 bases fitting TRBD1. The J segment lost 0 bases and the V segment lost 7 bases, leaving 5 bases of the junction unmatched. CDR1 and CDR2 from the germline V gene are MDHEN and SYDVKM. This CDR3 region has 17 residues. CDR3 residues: CASTSGTGGSGANVLTF. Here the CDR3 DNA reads TGTGCCAGCACGTCCGGGACAGGGGGCTCTGGGGCCAACGTCCTGACTTTC.

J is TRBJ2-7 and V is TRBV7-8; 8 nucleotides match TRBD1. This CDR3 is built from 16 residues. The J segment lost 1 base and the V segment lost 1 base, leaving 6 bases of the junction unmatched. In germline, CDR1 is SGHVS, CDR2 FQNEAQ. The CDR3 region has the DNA TGTGCCAGCAGCTTAGGTGTCGGACAGGGTTCCTACGAGCAGTACTTC. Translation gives CASSLGVGQGSYEQYF. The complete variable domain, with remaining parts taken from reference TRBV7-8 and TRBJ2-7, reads GAGVSQSPRYKVAKRGQDVALRCDPISGHVSLFWYQQALGQGPEFLTYFQNEAQLDKSGLPSDRFFAERPEGSVSTLKIQRTQQEDSAVYLCASSLGVGQGSYEQYFGPGTRLTVT.

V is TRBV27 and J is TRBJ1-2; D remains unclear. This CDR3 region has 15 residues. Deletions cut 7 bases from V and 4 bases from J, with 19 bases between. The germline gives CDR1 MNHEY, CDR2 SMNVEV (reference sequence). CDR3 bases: TGTGCCAGCACCTGGGAATTTCGACTAAGCTATGGCTACACCTTC. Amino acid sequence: CASTWEFRLSYGYTF.

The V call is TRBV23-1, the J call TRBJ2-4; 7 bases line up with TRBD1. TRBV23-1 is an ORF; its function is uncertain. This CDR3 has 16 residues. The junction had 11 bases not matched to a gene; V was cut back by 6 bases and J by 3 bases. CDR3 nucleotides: TGCGCCAGCAGGCTAACCGGGACAGCTCTCAAAAACATTCAGTACTTC. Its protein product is CASRLTGTALKNIQYF.

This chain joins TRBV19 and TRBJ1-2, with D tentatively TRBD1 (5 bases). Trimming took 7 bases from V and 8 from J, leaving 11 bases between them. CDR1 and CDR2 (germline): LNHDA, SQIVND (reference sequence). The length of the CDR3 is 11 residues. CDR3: CASTVGVGYTF. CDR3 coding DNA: TGTGCCAGTACGGTAGGGGTCGGCTACACCTTC.